Below, 9 T cell receptor beta chains from the same sample are listed, as sequenced in a study of cytomegalovirus exposure and HLA in healthy donors. 60 Vbeta and 13 Jbeta primers were used in PCR. TCRdb's copy holds only in-frame clones and misses some; the assay was immunoSEQ multiplex PCR. The sample consists of some 150,000 clones, 60% to 85% of them appearing once. The sample taken for sequencing was PBMCs. The receptors were gathered from a woman in her thirties or forties in good health and CMV-seronegative.

This clone was seen a handful of times. This chain uses TRBV5-6 with TRBJ2-7; D uncertain. This CDR3 is 14 amino acids long. Germline V gene lookup returns CDR1 SGHDT and CDR2 YYEEEE. Trimming pared 4 bases from V and 5 bases from J, leaving 16 bases between. The CDR3 loop is CASSLSTALDEQYF. The CDR3 region has the DNA TGTGCCAGCAGCCTAAGCACCGCCCTAGACGAGCAGTACTTC.

V and J are TRBV4-2 and TRBJ2-7, with 12 nucleotides matching TRBD2. The ends lost 4 bases at V and 4 bases at J; junction bases unmatched: 8. Germline V gene lookup returns CDR1 LGHNA and CDR2 YNFKEQ. The CDR3 runs 16 residues. DNA of the CDR3: TGTGCCAGCAGCCTAACGCCCACTAGCGGGAGGTACGAGCAGTACTTC. This sequence encodes CASSLTPTSGRYEQYF.

In this sample, this clone turned up once. Written as DNA, the CDR3 is TGTGCCAGCAGCCCAGGAAGAGCTTGGACAGATACGCAGTATTTT. It specifies CASSPGRAWTDTQYF. The chain uses TRBV11-3 and TRBJ2-3; D is uncertain. Germline-derived CDR1 and CDR2 are SGHNT and YENEEA. This CDR3 is 15 amino acids long. Trimming cost V 5 bases and J 3 bases, with 15 bases left between them.

A remark on this clone: Different DNA sequences within this sample yield the same CDR3. The chain combines TRBV6-6 with TRBJ2-7, with D unclear. The CDR3 loop spans 11 amino acids. Trimming left V 0 bases short and J 7 bases short, with 4 bases between. Germline V gene sequence: CDR1 MNHNY, CDR2 SVGAGI (reference sequence). The CDR3, as DNA: TGTGCCAGCAGTTACTCGCGAGAGCAGTACTTC. Its protein is CASSYSREQYF.

V gene TRBV6-5 combines with J gene TRBJ2-3; the match to TRBD2 covers 9 bases. Germline-derived CDR1 and CDR2 are MNHEY and SVGAGI. This CDR3 is 14 amino acids long. V gave up 8 bases and J gave up 2 bases; unmatched junction bases: 5. CDR3 DNA: TGTGCCAGCGGAAGACTAGCGGACACAGATACGCAGTATTTT. This sequence encodes CASGRLADTDTQYF.

V usage is TRBV6-6 and J usage is TRBJ2-7; D unclear. Trimming cost V 7 bases and J 2 bases, with 6 bases left between them. This CDR3 comprises 11 residues. Germline V lookup: CDR1 MNHNY, CDR2 SVGAGI (reference sequence). CDR3 coding DNA: TGTGCCAGCAAAGCCGCCTACGAGCAGTACTTC. Translating it yields CASKAAYEQYF.

V and J are TRBV5-1 and TRBJ1-1; 7 nucleotides agree with TRBD1. V was pared by 4 bases and J by 1 base, with 4 bases of the junction left unmatched. Germline lookup yields CDR1 SGHRS and CDR2 YFSETQ. The CDR3 is made up of 14 amino acids. The chain's CDR3 is CASSRQGPNTEAFF. The CDR3 nucleotides read TGCGCCAGCAGCCGACAGGGACCGAACACTGAAGCTTTCTTT.

The CDR3: CATSRDLTQGYTGELFF. In nucleotides, the CDR3 is TGTGCCACCAGCAGAGATCTGACCCAGGGCTACACCGGGGAGCTGTTTTTT. The rearrangement joins TRBV15 to TRBJ2-2; tentatively, D is TRBD1 (5 bases). Trimming left V 0 bases short and J 3 bases short, with 14 bases between. The germline gives CDR1 LNHNV, CDR2 YYDKDF (reference sequence). CDR3 size: 17 residues.

The chain is built from TRBV5-1 and TRBJ1-1; no clear D gene. V lost 0 bases, J lost 5 bases, and 14 bases lay in between. Germline CDR1 is SGHRS and CDR2 is YFSETQ. The CDR3 sequence is 15 residues long. The CDR3: CASSLAGWYGTEAFF. The CDR3 DNA reads TGCGCCAGCAGCTTGGCCGGGTGGTATGGTACTGAAGCTTTCTTT. Filled out from reference TRBV5-1 and TRBJ1-1, the complete variable domain reads KAGVTQTPRYLIKTRGQQVTLSCSPISGHRSVSWYQQTPGQGLQFLFEYFSETQRNKGNFPGRFSGRQFSNSRSEMNVSTLELGDSALYLCASSLAGWYGTEAFFGQGTRLTVV.